This T cell receptor (beta chain) comes out of a study of blood T cell repertoires in COVID-19 (dated by TCRdb to the early 2020s). Study-wide context: Samples covering the acute and convalescent phases of COVID-19 were provided by collaborators in the United States, Italy and Spain. The dataset comprised deeply sampled blood TCRbeta repertoires from subjects exposed to, actively infected with, or recovered from COVID-19. Samples were obtained from the ongoing ImmuneRACE study (first 160 participants) and from over 1,000 subjects provided by 6 global collaborators. A de-identified subject ID, COVID-19 status, age in years and sex were almost always included in the sample metadata. The prospective study material was composed of cDNA or gDNA derived from T cells, B-cell-depleted T cells, or PBMCs. Where available, HLA class I and class II types were taken from metadata supplied by the sample provider and were not determined by assay-based typing. A freely available public database, intended as a resource for researchers studying the immune response to SARS-CoV-2, is where the repertoires were released.

CDR3 length: 14 amino acids, cysteine to phenylalanine. Only the CDR3 part of the read is kept: 42 bases, read in frame from the first base. The germline V gene provides CDR1 MDHEN and CDR2 SYDVKM. Relative to germline, V is 4 bases shorter and J is 9 bases shorter, with 16 bases between their ends. Participants in the prospective study were aged about 18 to 95 years, lived in about two dozen United States geographic areas, and enrolled through a virtual design. In the prospective study, cohorts were assigned on the basis of participant-reported clinical history obtained from a screening survey and a study questionnaire. In the prospective study, whole blood, serum and a nasopharyngeal or oropharyngeal swab were collected from each participant by mobile phlebotomists. Participants in the prospective study had the option to provide additional blood draws and questionnaires over a roughly two-month period. Before DNA extraction, prospective study blood samples were shipped either frozen or at room temperature.

TCRbeta CDR3 regions were amplified from genomic DNA by means of the immunoSEQ Assay, a bias-controlled multiplex PCR. In the authors' own workflow: Within the assay, amplification of reference gene primers was used to estimate how many nucleated cells each sample contained. To quantify the absolute abundance of each unique TCRbeta CDR3 rearrangement, sequence reads were collapsed and filtered. Productive Simpson clonality was computed per sample as the square root of Simpson's diversity index over productive rearrangements. In TCRdb, the immuneACCESS table is reduced to in-frame sequences with V and J assigned. These tables do not hold every clone; where another copy was compared, an unresolved V gene accounts for under half, and the others remain unexplained. The DNA was the basis for D and trimming; V, J and clone size are from that table. This sample lists some 210,000 clones; around 80% were detected once. Of the sample, about 4.3% is held by the ten largest clones.

A remark on this clone: Its antigen remains unidentified. No much larger clone exists at a distance of one base, and base qualities are not known.

What the study reported, not specific to this receptor: The quantity of clinical and demographic metadata differed by source and by participant and was supplied without curation.

The specimen was PBMCs or T cells enriched from blood (not recorded which). The chain is made from TRBV28 and TRBJ1-5; perhaps TRBD1 is the D gene, with 5 bases matching. This TCR was sampled from a young man with acute COVID-19. This receptor carries the CDR3 CASSSTDSPWPQHF. The nucleotides are TGTGCCAGCAGTTCCACAGACAGCCCCTGGCCCCAGCATTTT.